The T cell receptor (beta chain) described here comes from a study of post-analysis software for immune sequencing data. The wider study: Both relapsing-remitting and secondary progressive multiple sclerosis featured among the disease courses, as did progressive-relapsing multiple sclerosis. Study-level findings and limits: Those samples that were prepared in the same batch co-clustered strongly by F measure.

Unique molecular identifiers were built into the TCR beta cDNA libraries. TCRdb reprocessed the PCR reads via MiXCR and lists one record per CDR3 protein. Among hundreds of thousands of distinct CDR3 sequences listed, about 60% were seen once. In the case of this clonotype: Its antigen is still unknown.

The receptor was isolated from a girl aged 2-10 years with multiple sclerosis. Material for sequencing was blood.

The CDR3 loop is CASSAGTSGSRDEQFF. DNA for the CDR3: TGTGCCAGCAGCGCCGGGACTAGCGGGAGTCGGGATGAGCAGTTCTTC. V usage is TRBV9 and J usage is TRBJ2-1, with 14 positions matching TRBD2. J lost 8 bases, V lost 3 bases, and 7 bases had no gene match. The CDR3 has 16 residues. CDR1 is SGDLS and CDR2 is YYNGEE in the germline V gene.